There are a few counts of the clone carrying this T cell receptor beta chain. As yet, its antigen is unknown. Primers used in a second PCR of about 7 to 11 cycles were a sample-barcoded 5' primer and a J-beta primer mix. TCRdb re-called the 5' RACE reads with MiXCR, one entry per CDR3 protein. The table includes about 1,400,000 distinct CDR3 sequences, around 42% detected once. Whenever a sample was processed, at least 7 million PBMCs were isolated. The data were taken from a study of blood T cells in healthy people across ages. Study results and caveats: Among T cells, TCR beta diversity per million cells dropped roughly linearly as age rose.

CDR3 length equals 14 residues. CDR1 and CDR2 (germline): SQVTM, ANQGSEA. The V end lost 5 bases, the J end lost 7 bases, and 20 bases lay between the germline ends. The sample consisted of blood. This receptor was obtained from a young woman in good health. The genes are TRBV29-1 and TRBJ1-2; maybe TRBD1 (5 bases). CDR3 sequence: CSVPLVWGESGYTF. The CDR3 DNA reads as TGCAGCGTTCCCCTAGTTTGGGGGGAGAGTGGCTACACCTTC.